This T cell receptor (beta chain) stems from a study of siplizumab effects on memory and regulatory T cells. Regarding the study as a whole: Siplizumab significantly decreased alloreactive sequences from unstimulated CD4+ memory cells.

Germline values: CDR1 MNHEY, CDR2 SVGAGI. The CDR3 has 11 residues. V lost 6 bases to trimming and J lost 6 bases, with 8 bases between them. Assays captured 90,000 or so TCR templates per sample. Data came from immunoSEQ multiplex PCR; TCRdb stores just in-frame clones and leaves some out. Among roughly 120,000 clones, around 94% were seen once, and the ten largest hold roughly 1.5%. Worth noting for this clone: Its antigen is currently unknown.

The origin of this receptor is a human donor in good health. The genes are TRBV6-5 and TRBJ1-1, with D maybe TRBD1 (5 bases). The material sequenced was non-Treg CD4+ T cells sorted from blood. CDR3 residues: CASSRGAEAFF. The CDR3 DNA reads as TGTGCCAGCAGCCGGGGGGCTGAAGCTTTCTTT.